One and the same sample provided the 16 T cell receptor beta chains below, sequenced in a study of blood T cell repertoires in COVID-19. The repertoire was sequenced with immunoSEQ multiplex PCR; TCRdb's copy has only in-frame clones and lacks some. Here the sample spans 150,000 or so clones, around 87% being singletons. The source material was peripheral blood. The receptors were gathered from an elderly man with acute or convalescent COVID-19.

This chain connects TRBV6-5 to TRBJ2-7, with TRBD2 matching 10 bases. Germline CDR1 is MNHEY and CDR2 is SVGAGI. V was clipped by 6 bases and J by 5 bases; unmatched bases: 4. This CDR3 region has 13 residues. CDR3 protein: CASRSGGGNEQYF. CDR3 nucleotides: TGTGCCAGCAGGAGCGGGGGGGGGAACGAGCAGTACTTC.

The chain uses TRBV19 and TRBJ1-3, with 9 bases matching TRBD1. V lost 5 bases to trimming and J lost 0 bases; unmatched junction nucleotides: 14. The germline CDR1 and CDR2 sequences are LNHDA and SQIVND (reference sequence). This CDR3 is built from 19 residues. The CDR3 coding sequence is TGTGCCAGTAGTCCTCCGGGACAGGGAAAGTGGGGCTCTGGAAACACCATATATTTT. Protein: CASSPPGQGKWGSGNTIYF. Complete variable domain (other parts from reference TRBV19 and TRBJ1-3): DGGITQSPKYLFRKEGQNVTLSCEQNLNHDAMYWYRQDPGQGLRLIYYSQIVNDFQKGDIAEGYSVSREKKESFPLTVTSAQKNPTAFYLCASSPPGQGKWGSGNTIYFGEGSWLTVV.

The chain joins TRBV30 to TRBJ1-4; D ambiguous. Germline V gene sequence: CDR1 GTSNPN, CDR2 SVGIG (reference sequence). The CDR3 consists of 13 residues. The germline V and J ends were trimmed by 1 base and 11 bases, with 14 bases remaining between them. This CDR3 is CAWSELTPGKLFF. DNA of the CDR3: TGTGCCTGGAGTGAATTAACGCCGGGGAAACTGTTTTTT.

The V and J genes are TRBV29-1 and TRBJ1-2; the D gene is possibly TRBD1 (5 bases). Germline CDR1 reads SQVTM; CDR2 reads ANQGSEA. This CDR3 has 11 amino acids. The V end lost 4 bases, the J end lost 8 bases, and 11 bases lay between the germline ends. In DNA form, the CDR3 reads TGCAGCGTTGGGGGCCCTAAGGGCTACACCTTC. The encoded protein is CSVGGPKGYTF.

This rearrangement joins TRBV27 to TRBJ2-1; 11 bases match TRBD2. CDR3 length: 17 residues. With V trimmed by 3 bases and J by 7 bases, 11 bases remained unmatched. Germline loops: CDR1 MNHEY, CDR2 SMNVEV (reference sequence). Here the CDR3 reads CASSLVSGRARGNEQFF. The CDR3 region has the DNA TGTGCCAGCAGTTTGGTTAGCGGGAGGGCCCGGGGAAATGAGCAGTTCTTC.

The V gene is TRBV29-1, the J gene TRBJ2-1; a possible D gene is TRBD1 (6 bases). This CDR3 contains 16 residues. The V and J ends lost 3 bases and 10 bases respectively, with 25 bases between them. Germline-derived CDR1 and CDR2 are SQVTM and ANQGSEA. The CDR3: CSVERQQGMVGPEQFF. The CDR3 DNA reads as TGCAGCGTTGAGAGACAACAGGGAATGGTTGGGCCGGAGCAGTTCTTC.

The genes are TRBV15 and TRBJ1-2, with TRBD1 as a possible D gene (6 bases). Trimming stripped 0 bases from V and 4 bases from J, with 18 bases between. Looked up from germline, CDR1 is LNHNV and CDR2 is YYDKDF (reference sequence). The CDR3 contains 17 residues. The CDR3 sequence: CATSRDLLAGAPYGYTF. CDR3 sequence (DNA): TGTGCCACCAGCAGAGATTTGCTGGCAGGGGCTCCCTATGGCTACACCTTC.

The genes are TRBV3-1 (or the pseudogene TRBV3-2) and TRBJ1-2; D is possibly TRBD1 (5 bases). With 0 bases removed from V and 5 bases from J, the gap between germline ends came to 10 bases. This CDR3 region has 14 residues. Germline CDR1 and CDR2: LGHDT and YNNKEL (reference sequence). The chain's CDR3 is CASSQDSAGYGYTF. The CDR3 DNA is TGTGCCAGCAGCCAAGATTCGGCAGGGTATGGCTACACCTTC.

The chain has TRBV27 and TRBJ2-1; TRBD1 might be the D (5 bases). Germline V lookup: CDR1 MNHEY, CDR2 SMNVEV (reference sequence). This CDR3 spans 13 amino acids. V was pared by 5 bases and J by 5 bases, with 10 bases between. The CDR3 DNA sequence: TGTGCCAGCAGTATCCAGGGAAACAATGAGCAGTTCTTC. This codes for CASSIQGNNEQFF.

The CDR3 DNA reads as TGTGCCAGCAGCTTATCCAGGTCTGCCTACGAGCAGTACTTC. It encodes CASSLSRSAYEQYF. The chain combines TRBV5-4 with TRBJ2-7; no firm D call. This CDR3 region has 14 residues. V lost 2 bases to trimming and J lost 2 bases, with 11 bases between them. From germline, CDR1 is SGHNT and CDR2 YYREEE (reference sequence).

The chain links TRBV10-3 to TRBJ1-1; D unresolved. Per the germline V gene, CDR1 is ENHRY and CDR2 is SYGVKD. This CDR3 region has 13 residues. Trimming cost V 3 bases and J 4 bases, with 9 bases left between them. This CDR3 is CAISDIPGTEAFF. DNA of the CDR3: TGTGCCATCAGTGATATCCCGGGCACTGAAGCTTTCTTT.

The CDR3 here is CASSPHGDPSYEQYF. CDR3 DNA sequence: TGTGCCAGCAGCCCCCACGGAGATCCTTCCTACGAGCAGTACTTC. V and J are TRBV9 and TRBJ2-7, with unresolved D. The CDR3 totals 15 residues. The germline CDR1 and CDR2 sequences are SGDLS and YYNGEE. Trimming cost V 4 bases and J 1 base, with 15 bases left between them.

This chain connects TRBV15 to TRBJ1-4; 9 bases agree with TRBD1. Trimming at V came to 5 bases and at J to 8 bases, leaving 3 bases not matched to a gene. The CDR3 is 13 amino acids. Germline CDR1 LNHNV, CDR2 YYDKDF (reference sequence). CDR3 residues: CATSATGGEKLFF. Here the CDR3 DNA reads TGTGCCACCAGCGCGACAGGGGGGGAAAAACTGTTTTTT.

V is TRBV7-3 and J is TRBJ2-1, with TRBD2 matching over 9 bases. The CDR3 is 15 residues long. After removal of 3 bases from V and 1 base from J, the junction contained 1 base not matched to a gene. Germline V gene lookup returns CDR1 SGHTA and CDR2 FQGTGA. CDR3 nucleotides: TGTGCCAGCAGCTTTAGCGGGAGTTCCTACAATGAGCAGTTCTTC. Protein product: CASSFSGSSYNEQFF.

The rearrangement links TRBV28 to TRBJ1-2; TRBD1 matches at 11 bases. Germline V gene data show CDR1 as MDHEN and CDR2 as SYDVKM. V was clipped by 5 bases and J by 3 bases; unmatched bases: 5. This CDR3 region has 15 residues. CDR3 coding DNA: TGTGCCAGCAGTACCGGACAGGGGGCCTACTATGGCTACACCTTC. Its protein product is CASSTGQGAYYGYTF.

V and J are TRBV6-1 and TRBJ1-1, with a weak D call TRBD1 (5 bases). Per the germline V gene, CDR1 is MNHNS and CDR2 is SASEGT. The CDR3 is 14 amino acids. V was trimmed by 2 bases and J by 10 bases, leaving 17 bases between them. The CDR3 is CASSETGRVSSAFF. In DNA form, the CDR3 reads TGTGCCAGCAGTGAAACAGGCAGGGTTTCCTCAGCTTTCTTT.